This is a list of T cell receptor beta chains from one sample in a study of T cells in Graves' hyperthyroidism and ophthalmopathy. One entry per CDR3 protein, called by TCRdb with MiXCR from the multiplex PCR reads. Of hundreds of thousands of distinct CDR3 sequences listed, roughly 15% were seen once; the top ten hold about an eighth. Sequencing used blood. The receptor set was obtained from a woman between 45 and 60 years old with Graves' ophthalmopathy. CDR3s include the opening cysteine and the closing phenylalanine or tryptophan. A D gene is named only where the DNA matches it firmly. The size of a clone is reported for some rows only, either as once, few or many, or as a class for expanded clones.

abundance: many; j_gene: TRBJ2-3; v_gene: TRBV7-2; d_gene: .; CDR3aa: CASSPPPRSTQYF; CDR3nt: TGTGCCAGCAGCCCCCCCCCTAGGTCGACGCAGTATTTT
abundance: few; j_gene: TRBJ1-2; v_gene: TRBV27; d_gene: TRBD1; CDR3aa: CASTGWGGQGANGYTF; CDR3nt: TGTGCCAGCACGGGTTGGGGGGGACAGGGGGCGAATGGCTACACCTTC
abundance: few; j_gene: TRBJ2-5; v_gene: TRBV9; d_gene: .; CDR3aa: CASSASSTHRYQETQYF; CDR3nt: TGTGCCAGCAGCGCCAGTTCGACACACCGGTACCAAGAGACCCAGTACTTC
abundance: .; j_gene: TRBJ1-1; v_gene: TRBV6-2/TRBV6-3; d_gene: .; CDR3aa: CASRPGFPNTEAFF; CDR3nt: TGTGCCAGCAGGCCAGGGTTTCCGAACACTGAAGCTTTCTTT
abundance: .; j_gene: TRBJ2-6; v_gene: TRBV24-1; d_gene: .; CDR3aa: CATSGAGAGANVLTF; CDR3nt: TGTGCCACCAGTGGAGCAGGGGCTGGGGCCAACGTCCTGACTTTC
abundance: .; j_gene: TRBJ1-1; v_gene: TRBV28; d_gene: .; CDR3aa: CANSEGGSMNTEAFF; CDR3nt: TGTGCCAACAGCGAGGGGGGCAGCATGAACACTGAAGCTTTCTTT
abundance: .; j_gene: TRBJ2-1; v_gene: TRBV6-1; d_gene: TRBD2; CDR3aa: CASIPSGMYNEQFF; CDR3nt: TGTGCCAGCATACCTAGCGGGATGTACAATGAGCAGTTCTTC
abundance: many; j_gene: TRBJ1-1; v_gene: TRBV9; d_gene: .; CDR3aa: CASSVARNTEAFF; CDR3nt: TGTGCCAGCAGCGTAGCACGGAACACTGAAGCTTTCTTT
abundance: many; j_gene: TRBJ2-5; v_gene: TRBV30; d_gene: TRBD2; CDR3aa: CAWSVGGSHVETQYF; CDR3nt: TGTGCCTGGAGTGTTGGCGGGAGTCATGTGGAGACCCAGTACTTC
abundance: many; j_gene: TRBJ1-1; v_gene: TRBV15; d_gene: .; CDR3aa: CATSRPTVWGTEAFF; CDR3nt: TGTGCCACCAGCAGGCCGACAGTCTGGGGCACTGAAGCTTTCTTT
abundance: many; j_gene: TRBJ1-2; v_gene: TRBV5-6; d_gene: .; CDR3aa: CASSATAYGYTF; CDR3nt: TGTGCCAGCAGCGCAACGGCCTATGGCTACACCTTC
abundance: .; j_gene: TRBJ1-6; v_gene: TRBV30; d_gene: TRBD1; CDR3aa: CAWTGTGGGSPLHF; CDR3nt: TGTGCCTGGACCGGGACAGGGGGGGGATCACCCCTCCACTTT
abundance: many; j_gene: TRBJ2-5; v_gene: TRBV6-6; d_gene: .; CDR3aa: CASSYSIGGMGETQYF; CDR3nt: TGTGCCAGCAGTTACTCGATTGGGGGCATGGGAGAGACCCAGTACTTC
abundance: many; j_gene: TRBJ2-7; v_gene: TRBV2; d_gene: .; CDR3aa: CASSASNTAPGQYF; CDR3nt: TGTGCCAGCAGTGCGTCGAATACCGCCCCAGGGCAGTACTTC